This T cell receptor (beta chain) comes out of a study of blood T cell repertoires in COVID-19. Looking at the study overall: Collection of acute and convalescent COVID-19 samples took place in the United States, Italy and Spain.

Data came from immunoSEQ multiplex PCR; TCRdb stores just in-frame clones and leaves some out. Of roughly 290,000 clones detected, around 90% appear once; the ten largest clones hold 6% to 6.5%. Two consecutive negative NP/OP PCR tests, clearance, or resolved symptoms defined Cohort 3 recovery. This TCR was recovered from a woman aged 35 to 49 who had recovered from COVID-19. The sequencing input was PBMCs or T cells enriched from blood (not recorded which).

In DNA, the CDR3 is TGTGCCAGCAGTGAGGACAGGGGACTCGAGCAGTTCTTC. It yields the protein CASSEDRGLEQFF. The chain joins TRBV2 to TRBJ2-1; 9 bases match TRBD1. CDR3 size: 13 residues. Germline loops: CDR1 SNHLY, CDR2 FYNNEI. Trimming took 3 bases from V and 10 from J; bases not matched to a gene: 4. The entire variable domain, with the rest obtained from reference TRBV2 and TRBJ2-1, is as follows: EPEVTQTPSHQVTQMGQEVILRCVPISNHLYFYWYRQILGQKVEFLVSFYNNEISEKSEIFDDQFSVERPDGSNFTLKIRSTKLEDSAMYFCASSEDRGLEQFFGPGTRLTVL.